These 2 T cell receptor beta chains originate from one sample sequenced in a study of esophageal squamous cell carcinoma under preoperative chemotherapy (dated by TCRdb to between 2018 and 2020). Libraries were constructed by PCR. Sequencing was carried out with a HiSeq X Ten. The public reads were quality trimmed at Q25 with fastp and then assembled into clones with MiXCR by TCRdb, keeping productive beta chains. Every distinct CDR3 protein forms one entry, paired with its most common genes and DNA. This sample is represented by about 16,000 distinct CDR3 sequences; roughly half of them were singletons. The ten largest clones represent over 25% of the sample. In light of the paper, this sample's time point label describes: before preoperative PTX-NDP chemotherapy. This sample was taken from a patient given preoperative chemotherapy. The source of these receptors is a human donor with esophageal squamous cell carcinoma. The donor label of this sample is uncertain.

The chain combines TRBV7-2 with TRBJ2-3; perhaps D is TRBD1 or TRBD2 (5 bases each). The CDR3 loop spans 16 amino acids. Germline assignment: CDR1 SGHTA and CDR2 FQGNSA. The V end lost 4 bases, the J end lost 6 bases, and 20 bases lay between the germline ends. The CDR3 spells CASSSRDRVGSDTQYF. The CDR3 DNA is TGTGCCAGCAGCTCCCGGGACCGAGTGGGGTCGGATACGCAGTATTTT.

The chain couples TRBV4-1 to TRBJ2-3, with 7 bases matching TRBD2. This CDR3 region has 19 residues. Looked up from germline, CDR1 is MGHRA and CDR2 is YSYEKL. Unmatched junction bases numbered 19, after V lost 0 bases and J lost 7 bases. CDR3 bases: TGCGCCAGCAGCCAAGAAGAGGCGACGGGGGGACTGAACCCTAATACGCAGTATTTT. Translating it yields CASSQEEATGGLNPNTQYF.